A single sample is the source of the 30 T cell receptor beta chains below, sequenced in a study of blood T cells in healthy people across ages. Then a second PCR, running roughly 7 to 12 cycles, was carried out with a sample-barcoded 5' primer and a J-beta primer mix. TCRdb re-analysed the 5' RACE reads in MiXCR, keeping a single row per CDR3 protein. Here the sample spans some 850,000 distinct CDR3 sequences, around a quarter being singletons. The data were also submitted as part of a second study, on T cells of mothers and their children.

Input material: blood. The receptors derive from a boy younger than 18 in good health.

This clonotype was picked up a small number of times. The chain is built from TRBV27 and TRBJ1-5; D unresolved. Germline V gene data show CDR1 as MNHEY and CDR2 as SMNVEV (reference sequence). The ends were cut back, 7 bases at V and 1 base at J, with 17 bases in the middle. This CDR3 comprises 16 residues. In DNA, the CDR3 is TGTGCCAGCACCCCGGCCTCACAGCAGAGCAATCAGCCCCAGCATTTT. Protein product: CASTPASQQSNQPQHF.

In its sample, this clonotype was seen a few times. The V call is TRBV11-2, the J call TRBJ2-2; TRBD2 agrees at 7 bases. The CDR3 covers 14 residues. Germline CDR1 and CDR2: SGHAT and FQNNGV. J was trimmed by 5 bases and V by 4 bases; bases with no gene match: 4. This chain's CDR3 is CASSSGLVTGELFF. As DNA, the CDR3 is TGTGCCAGCAGCTCCGGACTAGTTACCGGGGAGCTGTTTTTT.

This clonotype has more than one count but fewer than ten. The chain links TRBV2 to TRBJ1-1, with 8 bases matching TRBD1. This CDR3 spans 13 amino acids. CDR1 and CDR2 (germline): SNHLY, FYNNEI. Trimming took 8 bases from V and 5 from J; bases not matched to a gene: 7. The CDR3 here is CASGRTGTTEAFF. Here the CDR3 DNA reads TGTGCCAGCGGGAGGACAGGGACGACTGAAGCTTTCTTT. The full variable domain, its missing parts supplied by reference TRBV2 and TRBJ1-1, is EPEVTQTPSHQVTQMGQEVILRCVPISNHLYFYWYRQILGQKVEFLVSFYNNEISEKSEIFDDQFSVERPDGSNFTLKIRSTKLEDSAMYFCASGRTGTTEAFFGQGTRLTVV.

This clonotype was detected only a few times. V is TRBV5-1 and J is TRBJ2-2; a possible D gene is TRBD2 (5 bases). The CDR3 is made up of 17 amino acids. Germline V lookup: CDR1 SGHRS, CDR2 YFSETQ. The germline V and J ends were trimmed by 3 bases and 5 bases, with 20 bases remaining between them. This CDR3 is CASSSGFPTRGTGELFF. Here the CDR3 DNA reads TGCGCCAGCAGCTCCGGGTTCCCGACAAGAGGGACCGGGGAGCTGTTTTTT.

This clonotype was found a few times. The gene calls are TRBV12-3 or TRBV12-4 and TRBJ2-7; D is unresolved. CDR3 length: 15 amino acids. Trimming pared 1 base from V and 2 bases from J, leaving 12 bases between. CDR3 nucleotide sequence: TGTGCCAGCAGTTTAGGGGATCCACCCGCCTACGAGCAGTACTTC. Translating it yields CASSLGDPPAYEQYF.

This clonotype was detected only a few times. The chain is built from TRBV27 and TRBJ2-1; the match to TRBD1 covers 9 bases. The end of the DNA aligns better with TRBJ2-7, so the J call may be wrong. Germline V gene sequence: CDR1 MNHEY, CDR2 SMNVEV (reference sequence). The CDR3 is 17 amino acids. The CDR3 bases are TGTGCCAGCAGTTTATTGGGGGGACAGGGCTTCTCCTACGAGCAGTACTTC. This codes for CASSLLGGQGFSYEQYF.

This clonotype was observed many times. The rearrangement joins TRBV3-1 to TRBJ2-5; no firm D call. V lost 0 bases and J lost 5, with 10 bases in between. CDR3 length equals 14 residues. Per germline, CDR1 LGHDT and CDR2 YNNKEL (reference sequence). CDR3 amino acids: CASSQDAYTETQYF. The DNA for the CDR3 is TGTGCCAGCAGCCAAGATGCCTATACGGAGACCCAGTACTTC.

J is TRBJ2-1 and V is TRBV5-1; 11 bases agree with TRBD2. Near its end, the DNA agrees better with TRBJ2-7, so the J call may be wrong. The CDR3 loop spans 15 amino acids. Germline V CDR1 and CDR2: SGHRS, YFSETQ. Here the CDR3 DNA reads TGCGCCAGCCAAATAGCGGGGGGGAACTCCTACGAGCAGTACTTC. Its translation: CASQIAGGNSYEQYF.

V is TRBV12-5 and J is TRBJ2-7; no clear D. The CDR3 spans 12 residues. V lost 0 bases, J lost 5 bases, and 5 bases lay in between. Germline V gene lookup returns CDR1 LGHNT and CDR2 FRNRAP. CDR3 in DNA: TGTGCTAGTGGTTTGGTACCTGACGAGCAGTACTTC. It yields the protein CASGLVPDEQYF.

In DNA form, the CDR3 reads TGTGCCACCGTCGCGGGTAGCGGATCTATATACCAAGAGACCCAGTACTTC. Translated: CATVAGSGSIYQETQYF. This sequence joins TRBV10-3 and TRBJ2-5, with TRBD2 as a possible D gene (6 bases). V shed 10 bases and J shed 0 bases, with 24 bases lying between them. The CDR3 is 17 amino acids. Per germline, CDR1 ENHRY and CDR2 SYGVKD.

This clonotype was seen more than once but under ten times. The CDR3 here is CASSLTTILQGMNTEAFF. CDR3 sequence (DNA): TGTGCCAGCAGCTTAACGACTATCTTACAGGGAATGAACACTGAAGCTTTCTTT. The genes are TRBV7-3 and TRBJ1-1; perhaps TRBD1 as D (6 bases). In germline, CDR1 is SGHTA, CDR2 FQGTGA. The CDR3 has 18 amino acids. V lost 0 bases and J 0 bases, leaving 17 bases between the germline ends.

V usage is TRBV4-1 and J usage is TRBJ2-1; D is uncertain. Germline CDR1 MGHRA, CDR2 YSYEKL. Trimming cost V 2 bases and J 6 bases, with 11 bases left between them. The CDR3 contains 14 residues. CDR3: CASSQPKDGNEQFF. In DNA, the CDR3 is TGCGCCAGCAGCCAACCAAAGGACGGCAATGAGCAGTTCTTC.

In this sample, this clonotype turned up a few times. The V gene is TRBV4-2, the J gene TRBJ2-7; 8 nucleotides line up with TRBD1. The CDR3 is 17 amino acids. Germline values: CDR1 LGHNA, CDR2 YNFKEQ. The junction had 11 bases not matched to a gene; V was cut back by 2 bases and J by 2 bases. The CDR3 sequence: CASSQQYGGQETYEQYF. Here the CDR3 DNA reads TGTGCCAGCAGCCAACAATACGGGGGACAGGAAACCTACGAGCAGTACTTC.

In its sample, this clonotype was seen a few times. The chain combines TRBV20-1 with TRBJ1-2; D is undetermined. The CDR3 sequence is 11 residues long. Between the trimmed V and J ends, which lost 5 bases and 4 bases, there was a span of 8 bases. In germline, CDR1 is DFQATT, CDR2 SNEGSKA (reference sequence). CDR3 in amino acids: CSALTLYGYTF. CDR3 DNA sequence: TGCAGTGCTCTCACCCTCTATGGCTACACCTTC.

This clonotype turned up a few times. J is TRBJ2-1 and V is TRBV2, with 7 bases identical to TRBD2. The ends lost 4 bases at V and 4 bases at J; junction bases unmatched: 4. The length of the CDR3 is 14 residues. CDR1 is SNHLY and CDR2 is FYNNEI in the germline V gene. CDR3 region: CASSGAGRYNEQFF. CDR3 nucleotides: TGTGCCAGCAGTGGAGCGGGGAGGTACAATGAGCAGTTCTTC.

CDR3 sequence reads: CASSLINTDTQYF. CDR3 nucleotides: TGTGCCAGCAGCCTAATAAACACAGATACGCAGTATTTT. The chain employs TRBV3-1 and TRBJ2-3; D is unclear. Per the germline V gene, CDR1 is LGHDT and CDR2 is YNNKEL (reference sequence). The length of the CDR3 is 13 residues. Trimming cost V 4 bases and J 2 bases, with 7 bases left between them.

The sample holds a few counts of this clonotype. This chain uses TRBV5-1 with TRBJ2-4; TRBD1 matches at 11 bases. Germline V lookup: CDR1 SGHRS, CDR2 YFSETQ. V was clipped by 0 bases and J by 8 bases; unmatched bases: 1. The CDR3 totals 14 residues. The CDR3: CASSLAGQGDIQYF. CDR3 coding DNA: TGCGCCAGCAGCTTGGCGGGACAGGGGGACATTCAGTACTTC.

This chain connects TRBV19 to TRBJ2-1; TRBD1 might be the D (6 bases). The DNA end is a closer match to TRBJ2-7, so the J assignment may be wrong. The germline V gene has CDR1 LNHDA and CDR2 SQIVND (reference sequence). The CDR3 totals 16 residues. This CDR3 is CASSIDTGQTLYEQYF. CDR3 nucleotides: TGTGCCAGTAGTATAGATACAGGACAGACGCTCTACGAGCAGTACTTC.

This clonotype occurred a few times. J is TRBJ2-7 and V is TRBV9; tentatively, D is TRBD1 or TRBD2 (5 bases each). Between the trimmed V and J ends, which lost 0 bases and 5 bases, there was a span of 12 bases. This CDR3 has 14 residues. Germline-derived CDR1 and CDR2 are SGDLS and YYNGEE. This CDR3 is CASSVEEGIDEQYF. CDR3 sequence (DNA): TGTGCCAGCAGCGTAGAAGAGGGGATCGACGAGCAGTACTTC.

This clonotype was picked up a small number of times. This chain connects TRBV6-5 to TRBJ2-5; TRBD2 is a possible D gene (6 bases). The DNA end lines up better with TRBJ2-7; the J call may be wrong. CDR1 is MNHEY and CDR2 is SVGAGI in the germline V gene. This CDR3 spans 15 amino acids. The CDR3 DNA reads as TGTGCCAGCAGTTATCGGACTACCTCCCCCTACGAGCAGTACTTC. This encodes CASSYRTTSPYEQYF.

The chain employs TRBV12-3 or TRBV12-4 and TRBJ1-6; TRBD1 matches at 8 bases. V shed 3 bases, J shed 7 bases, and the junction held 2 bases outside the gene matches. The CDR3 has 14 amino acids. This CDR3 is CASSFRQGNSPLHF. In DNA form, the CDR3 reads TGTGCCAGCAGTTTTCGACAGGGGAATTCACCCCTCCACTTT.

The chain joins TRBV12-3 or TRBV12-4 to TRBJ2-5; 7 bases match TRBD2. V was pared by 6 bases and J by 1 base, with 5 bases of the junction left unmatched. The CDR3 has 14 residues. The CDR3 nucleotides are TGTGCCAGCAGCCACGGGACTACCCAAGAGACCCAGTACTTC. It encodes CASSHGTTQETQYF.

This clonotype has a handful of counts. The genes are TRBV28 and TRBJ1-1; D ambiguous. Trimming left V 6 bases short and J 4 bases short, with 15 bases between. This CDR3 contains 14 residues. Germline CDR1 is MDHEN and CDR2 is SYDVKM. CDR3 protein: CASSLMGSGTEAFF. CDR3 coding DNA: TGTGCCAGCAGCCTAATGGGGAGTGGCACTGAAGCTTTCTTT.

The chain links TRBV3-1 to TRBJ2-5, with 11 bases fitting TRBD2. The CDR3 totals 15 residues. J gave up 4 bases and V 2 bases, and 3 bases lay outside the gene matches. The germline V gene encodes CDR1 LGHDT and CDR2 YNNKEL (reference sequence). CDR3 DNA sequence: TGTGCCAGCAGCCAAATAGCGGGGGGGGGAGAGACCCAGTACTTC. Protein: CASSQIAGGGETQYF.

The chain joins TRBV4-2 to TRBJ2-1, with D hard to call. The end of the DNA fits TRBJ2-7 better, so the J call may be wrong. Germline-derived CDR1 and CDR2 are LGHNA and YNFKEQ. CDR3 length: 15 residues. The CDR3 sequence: CASSLRLQSFYEQYF. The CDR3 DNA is TGTGCCAGCAGCCTACGACTCCAAAGTTTCTACGAGCAGTACTTC.

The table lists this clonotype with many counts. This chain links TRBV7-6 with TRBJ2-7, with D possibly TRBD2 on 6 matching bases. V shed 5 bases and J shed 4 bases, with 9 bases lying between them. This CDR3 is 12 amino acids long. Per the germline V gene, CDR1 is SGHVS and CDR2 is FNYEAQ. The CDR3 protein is CASSPGTYEQYF. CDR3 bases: TGTGCCAGCAGCCCGGGGACTTACGAGCAGTACTTC.

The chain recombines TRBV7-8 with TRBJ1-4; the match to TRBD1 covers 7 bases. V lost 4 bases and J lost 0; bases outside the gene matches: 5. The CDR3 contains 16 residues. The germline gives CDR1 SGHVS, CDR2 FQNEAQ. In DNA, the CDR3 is TGTGCCAGCAGCTCGGGACAGCCAACAACTAATGAAAAACTGTTTTTT. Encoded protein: CASSSGQPTTNEKLFF.

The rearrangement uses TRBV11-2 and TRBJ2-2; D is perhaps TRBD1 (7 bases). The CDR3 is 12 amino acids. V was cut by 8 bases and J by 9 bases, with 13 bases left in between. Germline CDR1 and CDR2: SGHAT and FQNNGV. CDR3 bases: TGTGCCAGCGGGAGGACAGGCTGGGAGCTGTTTTTT. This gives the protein CASGRTGWELFF.

This CDR3 reads CASSVLAGGPYEQYF. The CDR3 nucleotides are TGTGCCAGCAGTGTGCTAGCGGGGGGCCCCTACGAGCAGTACTTC. The chain couples TRBV6-1 to TRBJ2-5; 11 bases fit TRBD2. The J call is in doubt because the DNA end fits TRBJ2-7 better. The germline gives CDR1 MNHNS, CDR2 SASEGT. The CDR3 loop spans 15 amino acids.

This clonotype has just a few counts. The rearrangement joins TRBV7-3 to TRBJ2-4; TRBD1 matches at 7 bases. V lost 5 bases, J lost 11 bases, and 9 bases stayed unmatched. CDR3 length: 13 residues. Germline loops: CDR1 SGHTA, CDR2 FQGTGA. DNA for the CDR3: TGTGCCAGCAGCAGGGGACAGCAGGGCGTTCAGTACTTC. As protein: CASSRGQQGVQYF.